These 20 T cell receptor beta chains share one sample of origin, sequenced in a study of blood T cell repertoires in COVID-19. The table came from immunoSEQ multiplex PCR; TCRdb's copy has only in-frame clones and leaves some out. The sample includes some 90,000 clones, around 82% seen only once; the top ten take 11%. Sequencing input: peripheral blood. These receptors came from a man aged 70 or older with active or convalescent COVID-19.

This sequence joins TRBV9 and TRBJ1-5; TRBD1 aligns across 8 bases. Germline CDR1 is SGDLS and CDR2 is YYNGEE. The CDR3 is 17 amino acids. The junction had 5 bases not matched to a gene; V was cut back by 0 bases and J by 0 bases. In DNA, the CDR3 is TGTGCCAGCAGCGTAGGACAGGGGAGCTATAGCAATCAGCCCCAGCATTTT. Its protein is CASSVGQGSYSNQPQHF.

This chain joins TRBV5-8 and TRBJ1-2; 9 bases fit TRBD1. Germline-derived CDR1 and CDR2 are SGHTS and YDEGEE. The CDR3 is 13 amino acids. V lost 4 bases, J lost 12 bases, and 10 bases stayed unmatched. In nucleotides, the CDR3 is TGTGCCAGCAGCCTAAGGACAGGGGAAGGTAACACCTTC. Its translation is CASSLRTGEGNTF.

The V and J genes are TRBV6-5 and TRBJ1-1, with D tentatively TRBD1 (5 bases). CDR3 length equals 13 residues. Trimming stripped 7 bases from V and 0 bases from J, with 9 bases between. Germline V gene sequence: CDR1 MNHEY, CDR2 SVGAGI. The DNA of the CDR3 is TGTGCCAGCATACAGGTCCTGAACACTGAAGCTTTCTTT. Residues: CASIQVLNTEAFF.

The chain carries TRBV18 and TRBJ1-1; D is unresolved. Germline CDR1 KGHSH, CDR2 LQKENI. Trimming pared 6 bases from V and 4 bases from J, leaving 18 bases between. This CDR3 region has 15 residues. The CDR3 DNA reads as TGTGCCAGCTCGCCCCGTAGCGGAGGCGGCACTGAAGCTTTCTTT. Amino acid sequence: CASSPRSGGGTEAFF. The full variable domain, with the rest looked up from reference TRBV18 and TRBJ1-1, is NAGVMQNPRHLVRRRGQEARLRCSPMKGHSHVYWYRQLPEEGLKFMVYLQKENIIDESGMPKERFSAEFPKEGPSILRIQQVVRGDSAAYFCASSPRSGGGTEAFFGQGTRLTVV.

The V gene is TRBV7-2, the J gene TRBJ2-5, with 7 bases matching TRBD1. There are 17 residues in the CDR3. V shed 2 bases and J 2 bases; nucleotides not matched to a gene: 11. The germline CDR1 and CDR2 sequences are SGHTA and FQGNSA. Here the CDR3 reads CASSLWAGTATQETQYF. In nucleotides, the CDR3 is TGTGCCAGCAGCTTATGGGCCGGGACAGCGACACAAGAGACCCAGTACTTC.

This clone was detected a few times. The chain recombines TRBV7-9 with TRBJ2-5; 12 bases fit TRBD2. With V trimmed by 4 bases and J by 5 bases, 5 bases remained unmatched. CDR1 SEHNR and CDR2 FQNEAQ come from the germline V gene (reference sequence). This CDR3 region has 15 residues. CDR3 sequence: CASSSPGTSGETQYF. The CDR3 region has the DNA TGTGCCAGCAGCTCACCCGGGACTAGCGGGGAGACCCAGTACTTC.

CDR3 sequence (DNA): TGTGCCAGCAGTCGTATAACGACTGGACAGGAAAGCACAGATACGCAGTATTTT. Protein sequence: CASSRITTGQESTDTQYF. The V and J genes are TRBV6-6 and TRBJ2-3, with 7 bases fitting TRBD1. After removal of 5 bases from V and 0 bases from J, the junction contained 14 bases not matched to a gene. The CDR3 sequence is 18 residues long. The germline gives CDR1 MNHNY, CDR2 SVGAGI (reference sequence).

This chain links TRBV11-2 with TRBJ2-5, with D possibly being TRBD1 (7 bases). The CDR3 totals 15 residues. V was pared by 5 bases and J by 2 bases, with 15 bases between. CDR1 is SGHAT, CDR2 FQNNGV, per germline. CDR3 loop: CASSGGTALQETQYF. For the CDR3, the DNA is TGTGCCAGCAGCGGAGGGACAGCGTTGCAAGAGACCCAGTACTTC.

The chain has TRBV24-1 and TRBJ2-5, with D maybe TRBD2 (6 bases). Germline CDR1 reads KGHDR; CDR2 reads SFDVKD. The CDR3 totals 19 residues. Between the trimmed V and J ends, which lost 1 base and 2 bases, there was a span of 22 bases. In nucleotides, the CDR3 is TGTGCCACCAGTGATTTAGCAGCCCCGACTAGAAGACTTCAAGAGACCCAGTACTTC. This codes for CATSDLAAPTRRLQETQYF.

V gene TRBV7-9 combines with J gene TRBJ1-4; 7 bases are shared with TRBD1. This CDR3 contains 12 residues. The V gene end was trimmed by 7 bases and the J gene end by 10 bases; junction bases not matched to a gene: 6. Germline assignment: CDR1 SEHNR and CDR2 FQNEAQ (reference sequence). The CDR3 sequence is CASNRGEGKLFF. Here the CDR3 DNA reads TGTGCCAGCAACAGGGGAGAAGGAAAACTGTTTTTT.

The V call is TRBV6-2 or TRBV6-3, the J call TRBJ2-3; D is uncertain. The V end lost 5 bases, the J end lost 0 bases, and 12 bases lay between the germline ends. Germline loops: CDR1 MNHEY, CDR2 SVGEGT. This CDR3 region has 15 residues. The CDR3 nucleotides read TGTGCCAGCAGTATAGGCGGTCCGAGCACAGATACGCAGTATTTT. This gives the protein CASSIGGPSTDTQYF.

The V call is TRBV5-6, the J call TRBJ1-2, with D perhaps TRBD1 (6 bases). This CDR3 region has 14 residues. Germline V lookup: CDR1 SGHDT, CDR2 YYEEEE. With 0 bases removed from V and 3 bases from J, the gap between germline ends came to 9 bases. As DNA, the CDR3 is TGTGCCAGCAGCTTGGGCCAGGGGTACTATGGCTACACCTTC. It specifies CASSLGQGYYGYTF. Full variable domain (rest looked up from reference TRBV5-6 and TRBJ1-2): DAGVTQSPTHLIKTRGQQVTLRCSPKSGHDTVSWYQQALGQGPQFIFQYYEEEERQRGNFPDRFSGHQFPNYSSELNVNALLLGDSALYLCASSLGQGYYGYTFGSGTRLTVV.

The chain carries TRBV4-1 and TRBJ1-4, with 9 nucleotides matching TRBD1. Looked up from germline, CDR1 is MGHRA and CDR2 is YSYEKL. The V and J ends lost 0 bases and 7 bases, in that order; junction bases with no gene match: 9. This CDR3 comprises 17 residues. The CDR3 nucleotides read TGCGCCAGCAGCCAAGATAGGGGGACAGGGATTGGTGAAAAACTGTTTTTT. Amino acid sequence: CASSQDRGTGIGEKLFF.

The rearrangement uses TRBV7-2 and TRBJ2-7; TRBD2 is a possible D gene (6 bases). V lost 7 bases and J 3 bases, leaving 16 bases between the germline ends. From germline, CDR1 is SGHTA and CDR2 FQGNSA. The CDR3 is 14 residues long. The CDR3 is CASNPPGGLYEQYF. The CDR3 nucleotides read TGTGCCAGCAACCCACCCGGGGGTCTCTACGAGCAGTACTTC.

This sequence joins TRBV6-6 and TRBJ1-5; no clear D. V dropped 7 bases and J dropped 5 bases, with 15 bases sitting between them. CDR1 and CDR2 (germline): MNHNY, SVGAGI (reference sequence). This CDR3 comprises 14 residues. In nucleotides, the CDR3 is TGTGCCAGCACAAACATGGGGAGTGATCAGCCCCAGCATTTT. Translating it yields CASTNMGSDQPQHF.

For the CDR3, the DNA is TGTGCCAGCAGGGAGGGTGGGGGCTACACCTTC. Protein sequence: CASREGGGYTF. The chain links TRBV6-6 to TRBJ1-2; D gene unclear. The ends were cut back, 6 bases at V and 8 bases at J, with 10 bases in the middle. Germline lookup yields CDR1 MNHNY and CDR2 SVGAGI (reference sequence). The CDR3 is 11 residues long.

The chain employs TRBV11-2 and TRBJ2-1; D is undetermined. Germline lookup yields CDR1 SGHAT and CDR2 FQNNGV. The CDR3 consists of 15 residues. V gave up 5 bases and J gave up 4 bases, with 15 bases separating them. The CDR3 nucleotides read TGTGCCAGCAGCCGAACCGCTGGGCTGTACAATGAGCAGTTCTTC. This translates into CASSRTAGLYNEQFF.

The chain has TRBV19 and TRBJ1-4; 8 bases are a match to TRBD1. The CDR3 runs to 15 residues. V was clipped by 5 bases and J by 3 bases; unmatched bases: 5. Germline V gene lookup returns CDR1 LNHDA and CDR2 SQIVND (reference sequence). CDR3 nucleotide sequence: TGTGCCAGTAGTGAATCGACAGGGGCTAATGAAAAACTGTTTTTT. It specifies CASSESTGANEKLFF.

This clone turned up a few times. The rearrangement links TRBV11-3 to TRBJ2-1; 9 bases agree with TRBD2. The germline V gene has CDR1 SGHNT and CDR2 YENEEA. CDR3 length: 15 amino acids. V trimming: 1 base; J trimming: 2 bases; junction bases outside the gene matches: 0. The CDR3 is CASSLGGGAYNEQFF. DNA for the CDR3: TGTGCCAGCAGCTTAGGCGGGGGGGCCTACAATGAGCAGTTCTTC.

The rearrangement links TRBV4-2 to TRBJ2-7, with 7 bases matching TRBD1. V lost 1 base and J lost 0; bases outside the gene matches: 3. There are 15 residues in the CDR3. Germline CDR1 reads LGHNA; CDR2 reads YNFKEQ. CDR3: CASSQGRDSSYEQYF. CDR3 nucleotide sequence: TGTGCCAGCAGCCAAGGCCGGGACAGCTCCTACGAGCAGTACTTC.